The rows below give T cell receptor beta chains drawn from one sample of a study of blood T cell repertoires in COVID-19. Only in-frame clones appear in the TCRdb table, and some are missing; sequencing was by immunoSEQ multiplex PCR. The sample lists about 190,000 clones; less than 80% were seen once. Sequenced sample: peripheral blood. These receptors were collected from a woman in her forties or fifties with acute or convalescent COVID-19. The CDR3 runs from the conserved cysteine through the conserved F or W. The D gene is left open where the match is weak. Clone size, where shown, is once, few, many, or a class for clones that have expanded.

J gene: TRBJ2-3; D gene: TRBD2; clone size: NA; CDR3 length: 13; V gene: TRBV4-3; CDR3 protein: CASSLFAGGTQYF; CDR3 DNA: TGCGCCAGCAGCCTGTTCGCGGGGGGTACGCAGTATTTT
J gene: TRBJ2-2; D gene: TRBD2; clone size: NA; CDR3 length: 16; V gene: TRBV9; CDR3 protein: CASSFSGGLYTGELFF; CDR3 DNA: TGTGCCAGCAGCTTTAGCGGGGGGCTATACACCGGGGAGCTGTTTTTT
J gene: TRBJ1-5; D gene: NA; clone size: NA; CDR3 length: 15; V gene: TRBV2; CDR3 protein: CASSAMGNSGQPQHF; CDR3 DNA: TGTGCCAGCAGTGCTATGGGCAACAGCGGTCAGCCCCAGCATTTT
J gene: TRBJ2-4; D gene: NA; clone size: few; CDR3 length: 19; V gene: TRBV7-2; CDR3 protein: CASSLEFGEPGLAKNIQYF; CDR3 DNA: TGTGCCAGCAGCTTAGAGTTCGGGGAGCCGGGACTAGCCAAAAACATTCAGTACTTC
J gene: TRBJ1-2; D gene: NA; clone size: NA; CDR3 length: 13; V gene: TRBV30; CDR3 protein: CAWSRLLTGKYTF; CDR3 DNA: TGTGCCTGGAGCCGCCTACTTACAGGGAAGTACACCTTC
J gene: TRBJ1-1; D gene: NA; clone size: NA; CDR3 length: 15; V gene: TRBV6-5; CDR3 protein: CATQSGGAGNTEAFF; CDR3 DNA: TGTGCCACCCAATCGGGGGGCGCAGGGAACACTGAAGCTTTCTTT
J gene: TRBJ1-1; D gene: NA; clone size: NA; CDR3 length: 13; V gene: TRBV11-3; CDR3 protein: CASSDRLNTEAFF; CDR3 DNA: TGTGCCAGCTCCGACAGATTGAACACTGAAGCTTTCTTT
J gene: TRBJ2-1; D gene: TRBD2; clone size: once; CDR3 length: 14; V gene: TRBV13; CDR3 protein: CASSSRTSFNEQFF; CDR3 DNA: TGTGCCAGCAGCTCGCGGACTAGCTTCAATGAGCAGTTCTTC
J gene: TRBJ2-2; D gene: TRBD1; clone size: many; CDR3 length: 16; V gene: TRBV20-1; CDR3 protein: CSASSWTDRVTGELFF; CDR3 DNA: TGCAGTGCTAGTTCATGGACTGACAGGGTCACCGGGGAGCTGTTTTTT
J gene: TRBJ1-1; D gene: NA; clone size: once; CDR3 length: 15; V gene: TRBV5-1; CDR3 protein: CASSLEGNRGTEAFF; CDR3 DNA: TGCGCCAGCAGCTTGGAGGGCAATCGGGGCACTGAAGCTTTCTTT
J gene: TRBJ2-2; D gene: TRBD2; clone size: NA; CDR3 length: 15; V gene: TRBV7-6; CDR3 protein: CASSAQPRGTGELFF; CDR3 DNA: TGTGCCAGCAGCGCCCAACCGCGGGGGACCGGGGAGCTGTTTTTT
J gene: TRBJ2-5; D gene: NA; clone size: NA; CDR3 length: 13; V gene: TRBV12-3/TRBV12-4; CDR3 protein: CASSLWGAETQYF; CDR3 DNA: TGTGCCAGCAGTTTGTGGGGCGCGGAGACCCAGTACTTC
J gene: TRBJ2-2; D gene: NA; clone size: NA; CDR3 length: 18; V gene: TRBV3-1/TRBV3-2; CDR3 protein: CASSLLMDRVQQTGELFF; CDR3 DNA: TGTGCCAGCAGCCTCTTAATGGACAGAGTACAACAAACCGGGGAGCTGTTTTTT
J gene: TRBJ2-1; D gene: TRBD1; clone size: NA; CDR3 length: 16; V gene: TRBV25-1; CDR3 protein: CASSEPRQGARGEQFF; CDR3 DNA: TGTGCCAGCAGTGAACCCCGACAGGGGGCGCGAGGTGAGCAGTTCTTC
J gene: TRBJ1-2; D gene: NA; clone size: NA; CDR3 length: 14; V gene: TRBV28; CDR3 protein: CASSLRDRNYGYTF; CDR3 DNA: TGTGCCAGCAGTTTAAGAGACAGAAACTATGGCTACACCTTC
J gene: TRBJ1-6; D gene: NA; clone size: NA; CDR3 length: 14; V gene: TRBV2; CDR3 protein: CASRREEGNSPLHF; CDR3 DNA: TGTGCCAGCAGGAGGGAGGAGGGGAATTCACCCCTCCACTTT
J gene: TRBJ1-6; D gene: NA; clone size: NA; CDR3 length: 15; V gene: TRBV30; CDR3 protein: CAWSVRSSYNSPLHF; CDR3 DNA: TGTGCCTGGAGTGTACGGAGCTCCTATAATTCACCCCTCCACTTT
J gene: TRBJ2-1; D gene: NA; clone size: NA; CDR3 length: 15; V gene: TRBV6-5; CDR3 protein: CASSYSTANNNEQFF; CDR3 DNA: TGTGCCAGCAGTTACTCGACTGCCAATAACAATGAGCAGTTCTTC
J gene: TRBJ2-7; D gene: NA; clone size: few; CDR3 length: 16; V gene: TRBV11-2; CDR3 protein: CASSDPGQGGSYEQYF; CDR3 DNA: TGTGCCAGCAGCGACCCTGGACAGGGAGGGTCCTACGAGCAGTACTTC
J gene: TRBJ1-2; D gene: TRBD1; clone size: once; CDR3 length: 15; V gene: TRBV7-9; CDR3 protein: CASSLLTGVNYGYTF; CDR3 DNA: TGTGCCAGCAGCTTATTAACAGGGGTTAACTATGGCTACACCTTC
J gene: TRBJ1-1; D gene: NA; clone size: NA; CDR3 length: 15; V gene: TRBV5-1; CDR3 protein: CASSLEAAGETEAFF; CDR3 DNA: TGCGCCAGCAGCTTGGAGGCGGCGGGGGAGACTGAAGCTTTCTTT
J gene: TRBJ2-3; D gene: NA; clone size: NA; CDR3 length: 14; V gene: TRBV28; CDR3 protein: CASSSTGEGDTQYF; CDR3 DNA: TGTGCCAGCAGTTCGACAGGGGAGGGAGATACGCAGTATTTT
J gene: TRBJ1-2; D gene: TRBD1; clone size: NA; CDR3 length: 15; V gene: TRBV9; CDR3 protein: CASSVARDRGDGYTF; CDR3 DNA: TGTGCCAGCAGCGTAGCTCGGGACAGGGGGGACGGCTACACCTTC
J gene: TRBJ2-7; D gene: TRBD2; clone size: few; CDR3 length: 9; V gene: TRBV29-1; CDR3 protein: CSPREGRTF; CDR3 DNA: TGCAGCCCAAGGGAGGGCCGCACCTTC
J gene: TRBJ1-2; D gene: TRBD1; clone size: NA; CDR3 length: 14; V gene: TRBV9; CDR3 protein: CASSKSGTGYGYTF; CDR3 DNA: TGTGCCAGCAGCAAATCCGGGACAGGGTATGGCTACACCTTC
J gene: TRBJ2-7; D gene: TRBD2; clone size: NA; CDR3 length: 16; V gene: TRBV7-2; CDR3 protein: CASSLGTSGSQYEQYF; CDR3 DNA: TGTGCCAGCAGCTTAGGGACTAGCGGGAGTCAGTACGAGCAGTACTTC
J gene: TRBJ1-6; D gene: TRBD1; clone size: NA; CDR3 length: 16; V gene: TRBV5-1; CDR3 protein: CASRRDRSSYNSPLHF; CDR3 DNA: TGCGCCAGCAGGAGGGACAGAAGCTCCTATAATTCACCCCTCCACTTT
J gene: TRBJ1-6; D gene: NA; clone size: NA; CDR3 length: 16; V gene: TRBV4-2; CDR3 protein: CASSQAAGSYNSPLHF; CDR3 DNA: TGTGCCAGCAGCCAAGCGGCAGGCTCCTATAATTCACCCCTCCACTTT
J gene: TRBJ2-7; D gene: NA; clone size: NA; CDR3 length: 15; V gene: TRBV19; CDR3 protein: CASSKRREPIYEQYF; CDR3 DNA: TGTGCCAGTAGTAAGCGCCGGGAACCTATTTACGAGCAGTACTTC
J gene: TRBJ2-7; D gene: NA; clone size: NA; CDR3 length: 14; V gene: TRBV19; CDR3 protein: CASSIGGAPYEQYF; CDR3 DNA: TGTGCCAGTAGTATAGGGGGCGCCCCCTACGAGCAGTACTTC
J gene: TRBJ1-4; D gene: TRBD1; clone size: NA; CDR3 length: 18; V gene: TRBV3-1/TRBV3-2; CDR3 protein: CASSQVLGQPPFNEKLFF; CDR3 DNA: TGTGCCAGCAGCCAAGTTCTGGGACAGCCCCCATTTAATGAAAAACTGTTTTTT
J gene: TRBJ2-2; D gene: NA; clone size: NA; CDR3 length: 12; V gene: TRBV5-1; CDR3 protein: CASRQGTGELFF; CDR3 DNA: TGCGCCAGCAGACAGGGTACCGGGGAGCTGTTTTTT
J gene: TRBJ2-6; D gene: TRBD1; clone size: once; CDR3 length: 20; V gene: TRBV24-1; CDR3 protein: CATSDFSFRGPGTGANVLTF; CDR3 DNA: TGTGCCACCAGTGATTTCTCGTTCAGGGGGCCAGGTACTGGGGCCAACGTCCTGACTTTC
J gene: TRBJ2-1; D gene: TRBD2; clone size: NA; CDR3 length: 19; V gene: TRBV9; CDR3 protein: CASSVGLRRTSGGGHEQFF; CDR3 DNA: TGTGCCAGCAGCGTAGGTCTCCGACGTACTAGCGGGGGGGGCCATGAGCAGTTCTTC
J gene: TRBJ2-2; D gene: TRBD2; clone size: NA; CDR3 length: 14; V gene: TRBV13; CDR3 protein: CATRGGAHTGELFF; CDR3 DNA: TGTGCCACCCGCGGGGGGGCCCACACCGGGGAGCTGTTTTTT
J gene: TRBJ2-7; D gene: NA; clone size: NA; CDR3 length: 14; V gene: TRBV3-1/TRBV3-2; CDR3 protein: CASSQETGSYEQYF; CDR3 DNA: TGTGCCAGCAGCCAAGAGACGGGCTCCTACGAGCAGTACTTC
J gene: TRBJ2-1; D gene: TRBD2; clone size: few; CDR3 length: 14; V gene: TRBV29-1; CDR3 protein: CSVFIAGAANEQFF; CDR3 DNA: TGCAGCGTGTTCATAGCGGGAGCCGCCAATGAGCAGTTCTTC
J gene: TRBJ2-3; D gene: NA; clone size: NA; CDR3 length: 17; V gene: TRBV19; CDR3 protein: CASSIIGGGFSTDTQYF; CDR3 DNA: TGTGCCAGTAGTATAATAGGAGGGGGCTTTAGCACAGATACGCAGTATTTT
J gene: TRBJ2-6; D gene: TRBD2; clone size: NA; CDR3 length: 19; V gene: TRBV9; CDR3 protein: CASSVGLAGAGSGANVLTF; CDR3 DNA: TGTGCCAGCAGCGTCGGACTAGCGGGAGCAGGATCTGGGGCCAACGTCCTGACTTTC
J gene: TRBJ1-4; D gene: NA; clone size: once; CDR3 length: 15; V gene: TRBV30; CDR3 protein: CAWSVRGATNEKLFF; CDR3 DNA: TGTGCCTGGAGTGTTCGGGGAGCAACTAATGAAAAACTGTTTTTT
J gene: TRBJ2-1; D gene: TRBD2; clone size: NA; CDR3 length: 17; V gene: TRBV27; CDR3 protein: CASSLSSGLASYNEQFF; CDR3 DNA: TGTGCCAGCAGTTTATCGTCCGGACTAGCGTCCTACAATGAGCAGTTCTTC
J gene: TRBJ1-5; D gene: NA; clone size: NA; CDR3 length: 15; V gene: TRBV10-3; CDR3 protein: CAISESAGSNQPQHF; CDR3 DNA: TGTGCCATCAGTGAGTCTGCAGGGAGCAATCAGCCCCAGCATTTT
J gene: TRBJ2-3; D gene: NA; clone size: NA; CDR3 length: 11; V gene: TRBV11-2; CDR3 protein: CASSFQYTQYF; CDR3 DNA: TGTGCCAGCAGCTTTCAGTATACGCAGTATTTT
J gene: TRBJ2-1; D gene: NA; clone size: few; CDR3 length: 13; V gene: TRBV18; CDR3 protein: CASSPRRDNEQFF; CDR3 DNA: TGTGCCAGCTCACCACGGAGGGACAATGAGCAGTTCTTC
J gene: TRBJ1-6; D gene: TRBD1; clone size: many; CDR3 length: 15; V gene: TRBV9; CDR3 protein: CASSPQGQGGSPLHF; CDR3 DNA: TGTGCCAGCAGCCCCCAGGGACAGGGGGGCTCACCCCTCCACTTT
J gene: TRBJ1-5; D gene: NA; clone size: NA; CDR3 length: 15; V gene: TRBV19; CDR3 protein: CASSLQDTSNQPQHF; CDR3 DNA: TGTGCCAGTAGCTTACAAGACACAAGCAATCAGCCCCAGCATTTT
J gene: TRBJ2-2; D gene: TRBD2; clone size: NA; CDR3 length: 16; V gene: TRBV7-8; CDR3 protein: CASSLRAGGPTGELFF; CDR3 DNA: TGTGCCAGCAGCTTAAGAGCGGGAGGGCCAACCGGGGAGCTGTTTTTT
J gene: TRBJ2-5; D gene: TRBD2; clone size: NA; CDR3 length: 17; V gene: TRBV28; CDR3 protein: CASSQGTSGGLQETQYF; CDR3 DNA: TGTGCCAGCAGCCAGGGGACTAGCGGGGGACTCCAAGAGACCCAGTACTTC